This T cell receptor beta chain came from a study of blood T cell repertoires in COVID-19. The protocol was immunoSEQ multiplex PCR, while the TCRdb copy is restricted to in-frame clones and leaves out a portion. The sample consists of about 190,000 clones, approximately 87% of them appearing once. V shed 2 bases and J 3 bases; nucleotides not matched to a gene: 4. The CDR3 sequence is 15 residues long. Germline CDR1 SGHTA, CDR2 FQGNSA. The sequence derives from a woman younger than 30 who had recovered from COVID-19. The chain is built from TRBV7-2 and TRBJ2-7, with TRBD2 matching 10 bases. The source material was peripheral blood. The CDR3 spells CASSLQLAGNYEQYV. CDR3 bases: TGTGCCAGCAGCTTACAACTAGCGGGAAACTACGAGCAGTACGTC.